Presented here are 9 T cell receptor beta chains from one specimen sequenced in a study of cytomegalovirus exposure and HLA in healthy donors. The PCR was carried out with 60 Vbeta primers and 13 Jbeta primers. Sequencing used immunoSEQ multiplex PCR; TCRdb keeps in-frame clones, though not all of them. Counted here are some 150,000 clones, more than 7.5% occurring once; the ten biggest clones make up approximately 1.9%. The sample was PBMCs. Receptors originate from a man aged 50-60 years in good health and CMV-seronegative.

This clone showed up just a few times. This sequence joins TRBV19 and TRBJ2-7; D is possibly TRBD1 (5 bases). CDR1 is LNHDA, CDR2 SQIVND, per germline (reference sequence). The CDR3 consists of 14 residues. Deletions cut 2 bases from V and 6 bases from J, with 14 bases between. For the CDR3, the DNA is TGTGCCAGTAGTATAAGCCCCCAAGGGGTCGAGCAGTACTTC. Translating it yields CASSISPQGVEQYF.

This clone was recorded many times. The chain employs TRBV6-4 and TRBJ2-3, with D maybe TRBD2 (7 bases). V lost 2 bases and J 0 bases, leaving 9 bases between the germline ends. The germline V gene has CDR1 MRHNA and CDR2 SNTAGT. The CDR3 has 15 amino acids. The CDR3 sequence is CASSDGGASTDTQYF. Written as DNA, the CDR3 is TGTGCCAGCAGTGACGGGGGGGCTAGCACAGATACGCAGTATTTT.

The chain carries TRBV5-1 and TRBJ2-1, with D possibly TRBD2 on 5 matching bases. The CDR3 totals 16 residues. V shed 3 bases and J shed 5 bases, with 18 bases lying between them. Looked up from germline, CDR1 is SGHRS and CDR2 is YFSETQ. CDR3 loop: CASSSDEGGVDNEQFF. The CDR3 nucleotides read TGCGCCAGCAGCTCCGACGAGGGCGGTGTCGACAATGAGCAGTTCTTC. Looking up the rest from reference TRBV5-1 and TRBJ2-1 gives the full variable domain: KAGVTQTPRYLIKTRGQQVTLSCSPISGHRSVSWYQQTPGQGLQFLFEYFSETQRNKGNFPGRFSGRQFSNSRSEMNVSTLELGDSALYLCASSSDEGGVDNEQFFGPGTRLTVL.

With respect to this clone: A junction end diverges from the germline sequence, so it may reflect a read error. V usage is TRBV6-5 and J usage is TRBJ1-2; D call uncertain. This CDR3 has 10 residues. Germline loops: CDR1 MNHEY, CDR2 SVGAGI. The CDR3 protein is CASRSGRDFF. Written as DNA, the CDR3 is TGTGCCAGCAGAAGCGGACGAGACTTTTTC.

This clone was picked up a small number of times. The CDR3, as DNA: TGTGCCAGTAGTGACCTAAGGGGGCCGAGCGCTGAAGCTTTCTTT. Protein: CASSDLRGPSAEAFF. The chain employs TRBV19 and TRBJ1-1, with 7 bases fitting TRBD1. With 5 bases clipped from V and 6 bases from J, the junction kept 12 bases outside the gene matches. CDR1 LNHDA and CDR2 SQIVND come from the germline V gene (reference sequence). CDR3 length: 15 residues.

This clone has a handful of counts. The chain couples TRBV7-2 to TRBJ2-5; D possibly corresponds to TRBD1 (5 bases). CDR3 length: 14 amino acids. Germline V gene sequence: CDR1 SGHTA, CDR2 FQGNSA. V shed 1 base and J shed 3 bases, with 9 bases lying between them. CDR3 region: CASSLELGEETQYF. The CDR3 DNA follows: TGTGCCAGCAGCTTAGAATTAGGGGAAGAGACCCAGTACTTC.

This clone was detected only a few times. The V and J genes are TRBV7-2 and TRBJ1-2; D might be TRBD1 (6 bases). Trimming cost V 5 bases and J 4 bases, with 14 bases left between them. From germline, CDR1 is SGHTA and CDR2 FQGNSA. The CDR3 extends over 14 amino acids. CDR3 in DNA: TGTGCCAGCAGCCGACAGGATGGTGGCTATGGCTACACCTTC. This codes for CASSRQDGGYGYTF. Looking up the rest from reference TRBV7-2 and TRBJ1-2 gives the full variable domain: GAGVSQSPSNKVTEKGKDVELRCDPISGHTALYWYRQSLGQGLEFLIYFQGNSAPDKSGLPSDRFSAERTGGSVSTLTIQRTQQEDSAVYLCASSRQDGGYGYTFGSGTRLTVV.

CDR3 sequence (DNA): TGTGCCAGTAGTATAGAGGCAGCGGAAGACTATGGCTACACCTTC. It encodes CASSIEAAEDYGYTF. The chain combines TRBV19 with TRBJ1-2; D remains ambiguous. Germline V gene lookup returns CDR1 LNHDA and CDR2 SQIVND (reference sequence). The germline V and J ends were trimmed by 0 bases and 3 bases, with 11 bases remaining between them. The CDR3 is 15 residues long.

With respect to this clone: One end of the junction fails to match germline, which may point to a read error. The chain uses TRBV7-7 and TRBJ2-5; 11 nucleotides agree with TRBD1. Germline V gene sequence: CDR1 SSHAT, CDR2 FNYEAQ (reference sequence). CDR3 length: 14 amino acids. CDR3: CASSRTGGPETQYF. Here the CDR3 DNA reads TGTGCTAGCAGCCGGACAGGGGGCCCAGAGACCCAGTACTTC.